This is a list of T cell receptor beta chains from one sample in a study of blood T cell repertoires in COVID-19. Data came from immunoSEQ multiplex PCR; TCRdb stores just in-frame clones and leaves some out. This table holds roughly 150,000 clones, over 80% found once. The sample was PBMCs or T cells enriched from blood (not recorded which). These receptors came from a man aged 70-80 years who had been exposed to COVID-19. Each CDR3 is given with its conserved first and last residue. Fields, in order: D gene, clone size, J gene, V gene, CDR3 DNA, CDR3 protein. A D gene is named only where the DNA matches it firmly. Clone size is not always given. Where it is, it says once, few, many or a class for expanded clones.

d_call: TRBD1
clone_size: few
j_call: TRBJ2-7
v_call: TRBV2
cdr3_nt: TGTGCCAGCAGCCTGACAGGGGTCCACGAGCAGTACTTC
cdr3_aa: CASSLTGVHEQYF

d_call: -
clone_size: -
j_call: TRBJ2-7
v_call: TRBV25-1
cdr3_nt: TGTGCCAGCAGTGATGGAGGGCCCCCCAGCGCGCAGTACTTC
cdr3_aa: CASSDGGPPSAQYF

d_call: -
clone_size: once
j_call: TRBJ1-5
v_call: TRBV4-1
cdr3_nt: TGCGCCAGCAGCCAAGAGACGAGGAGCAATCAGCCCCAGCATTTT
cdr3_aa: CASSQETRSNQPQHF

d_call: -
clone_size: -
j_call: TRBJ2-2
v_call: TRBV7-8
cdr3_nt: TGTGCCAGCAGGGCCGATCTCACCGGGGAGCTGTTTTTT
cdr3_aa: CASRADLTGELFF

d_call: TRBD2
clone_size: -
j_call: TRBJ2-5
v_call: TRBV7-3
cdr3_nt: TGTGCCAGCAGCTTAAGTGGGACTAGCGCAGAGACCCAGTACTTC
cdr3_aa: CASSLSGTSAETQYF

d_call: -
clone_size: -
j_call: TRBJ2-5
v_call: TRBV18
cdr3_nt: TGTGCCAGCTCACCCCGGGAACTTCAAGAGACCCAGTACTTC
cdr3_aa: CASSPRELQETQYF

d_call: TRBD2
clone_size: -
j_call: TRBJ2-1
v_call: TRBV5-5
cdr3_nt: TGTGCCAGCAGCTGGAGCGGGGGCTTCTCCTACAATGAGCAGTTCTTC
cdr3_aa: CASSWSGGFSYNEQFF

d_call: -
clone_size: -
j_call: TRBJ1-1
v_call: TRBV7-2
cdr3_nt: TGTGCCAGCAGCTTCAGCAGGGGCACTGAAGCTTTCTTT
cdr3_aa: CASSFSRGTEAFF

d_call: TRBD2
clone_size: -
j_call: TRBJ2-2
v_call: TRBV19
cdr3_nt: TGTGCCAGTAGTTCGCGAGCGGGAGCGGTCGGGGAGCTGTTTTTT
cdr3_aa: CASSSRAGAVGELFF

d_call: -
clone_size: -
j_call: TRBJ2-7
v_call: TRBV15
cdr3_nt: TGTGCCACCAGCAGAGATGGTGGAGTCGACGAGCAGTACTTC
cdr3_aa: CATSRDGGVDEQYF

d_call: -
clone_size: -
j_call: TRBJ1-2
v_call: TRBV2
cdr3_nt: TGTGCCACCCCAGGGGCGGTCAACTATGGCTACACCTTC
cdr3_aa: CATPGAVNYGYTF

d_call: TRBD1
clone_size: -
j_call: TRBJ1-2
v_call: TRBV3-1/TRBV3-2
cdr3_nt: TGTGCCAGCAGCCAAGAGGACAGGGCGTATGGCTACACCTTC
cdr3_aa: CASSQEDRAYGYTF

d_call: TRBD2
clone_size: -
j_call: TRBJ2-5
v_call: TRBV2
cdr3_nt: TGTGCCAGCAGTGAGAAGGCGGGAGCGGTTTTAGAGACCCAGTACTTC
cdr3_aa: CASSEKAGAVLETQYF

d_call: TRBD2
clone_size: -
j_call: TRBJ2-1
v_call: TRBV7-2
cdr3_nt: TGTGCCAGCACCCGGACTAGCGGGGCTAATGAGCAGTTCTTC
cdr3_aa: CASTRTSGANEQFF

d_call: -
clone_size: -
j_call: TRBJ2-2
v_call: TRBV18
cdr3_nt: TGTGCCAGCTCACGTTCGGGGTCGAACACCGGGGAGCTGTTTTTT
cdr3_aa: CASSRSGSNTGELFF

d_call: TRBD1
clone_size: -
j_call: TRBJ1-2
v_call: TRBV28
cdr3_nt: TGTGCCATCCAACGGGGGGGGACAGGGTTAGACTATGGCTACACCTTC
cdr3_aa: CAIQRGGTGLDYGYTF

d_call: -
clone_size: -
j_call: TRBJ1-1
v_call: TRBV28
cdr3_nt: TGTGCCAGCAGTTTCGTTGTAACTGAAGCTTTCTTT
cdr3_aa: CASSFVVTEAFF

d_call: TRBD1
clone_size: -
j_call: TRBJ1-2
v_call: TRBV19
cdr3_nt: TGTGCCAGCACGATGACAGGGGTCTATGGCTACACCTTC
cdr3_aa: CASTMTGVYGYTF

d_call: -
clone_size: -
j_call: TRBJ2-7
v_call: TRBV3-1/TRBV3-2
cdr3_nt: TGTGCCAGCAGCCTGCGCGGGCTAGCAAACTACGAGCAGTACTTC
cdr3_aa: CASSLRGLANYEQYF

d_call: -
clone_size: few
j_call: TRBJ2-4
v_call: TRBV6-5
cdr3_nt: TGTGCCAGCAGCGCACAGCATTTCAAAAACATTCAGTACTTC
cdr3_aa: CASSAQHFKNIQYF

d_call: -
clone_size: -
j_call: TRBJ2-7
v_call: TRBV7-9
cdr3_nt: TGTGCCAGCAGCTTAGCCCCACCGGGGGGCAGATCCTACGAGCAGTACTTC
cdr3_aa: CASSLAPPGGRSYEQYF

d_call: TRBD1
clone_size: -
j_call: TRBJ2-7
v_call: TRBV7-2
cdr3_nt: TGTGCCAGCAGCCCAGACAGGGTTGGAGAGCAGTACTTC
cdr3_aa: CASSPDRVGEQYF

d_call: -
clone_size: -
j_call: TRBJ2-5
v_call: TRBV6-2/TRBV6-3
cdr3_nt: TGTGCCAGCAGTTACTACAGGGTCGACCAAGAGACCCAGTACTTC
cdr3_aa: CASSYYRVDQETQYF

d_call: -
clone_size: -
j_call: TRBJ1-2
v_call: TRBV7-8
cdr3_nt: TGTGCCAGCAGCTTCCCGGGGGGAGACTATGGCTACACCTTC
cdr3_aa: CASSFPGGDYGYTF

d_call: TRBD1
clone_size: -
j_call: TRBJ2-2
v_call: TRBV3-1/TRBV3-2
cdr3_nt: TGTGCCAGCAGCCAAGATGGGGGGACAGGGGTCGTCACCGGGGAGCTGTTTTTT
cdr3_aa: CASSQDGGTGVVTGELFF

d_call: -
clone_size: -
j_call: TRBJ1-4
v_call: TRBV7-3
cdr3_nt: TGTGCCAGCAGCTCATCCGAGGGCCCCAATGAAAAACTGTTTTTT
cdr3_aa: CASSSSEGPNEKLFF

d_call: -
clone_size: -
j_call: TRBJ2-7
v_call: TRBV2
cdr3_nt: TGTGCCACCCAGGGGCGCTTAATGGACGAGCAGTACTTC
cdr3_aa: CATQGRLMDEQYF

d_call: -
clone_size: -
j_call: TRBJ2-7
v_call: TRBV2
cdr3_nt: TGTGCCAGCAGAGGACAGCCCTACGAGCAGTACTTC
cdr3_aa: CASRGQPYEQYF

d_call: -
clone_size: once
j_call: TRBJ2-1
v_call: TRBV29-1
cdr3_nt: TGCAGCGTTGGAGGGGGGGCAGGACGGGAACGACTAGCCCACAATGAGCAGTTCTTC
cdr3_aa: CSVGGGAGRERLAHNEQFF

d_call: -
clone_size: once
j_call: TRBJ2-3
v_call: TRBV3-1/TRBV3-2
cdr3_nt: TGTGCCAGCAGCCTACGACCGGGAAGAGATACGCAGTATTTT
cdr3_aa: CASSLRPGRDTQYF

d_call: TRBD1
clone_size: -
j_call: TRBJ2-2
v_call: TRBV19
cdr3_nt: TGTGCCAGTACCCGGGACAGCTATTTGGTGGGGGAGCTGTTTTTT
cdr3_aa: CASTRDSYLVGELFF

d_call: TRBD2
clone_size: -
j_call: TRBJ2-7
v_call: TRBV7-3
cdr3_nt: TGTGCCAGCAGCTTGACTAGCGGGGGCCTCCGAGGCGAGCAGTACTTC
cdr3_aa: CASSLTSGGLRGEQYF

d_call: TRBD2
clone_size: -
j_call: TRBJ2-7
v_call: TRBV6-9
cdr3_nt: TGTGCCAGTGCGGGGACTAGCGGGACTCGGGGATACTTC
cdr3_aa: CASAGTSGTRGYF

d_call: TRBD1
clone_size: -
j_call: TRBJ1-2
v_call: TRBV28
cdr3_nt: TGTGCCAGCACCTCGGGACAGGGGGTATTTGGCTATGGCTACACCTTC
cdr3_aa: CASTSGQGVFGYGYTF

d_call: TRBD1
clone_size: -
j_call: TRBJ1-3
v_call: TRBV19
cdr3_nt: TGTGCCAGTAGTACCCGACAGGGGCTAACTGGAAACACCATATATTTT
cdr3_aa: CASSTRQGLTGNTIYF

d_call: TRBD1
clone_size: -
j_call: TRBJ1-1
v_call: TRBV20-1
cdr3_nt: TGCAGTGCTAGTCGGGACAGATGGAACACTGAAGCTTTCTTT
cdr3_aa: CSASRDRWNTEAFF

d_call: -
clone_size: -
j_call: TRBJ2-7
v_call: TRBV6-1
cdr3_nt: TGTGCCAGCAGTGATATAAAGGGGCCGACCTCGGGCGAGCAGTACTTC
cdr3_aa: CASSDIKGPTSGEQYF

d_call: -
clone_size: -
j_call: TRBJ2-1
v_call: TRBV3-1/TRBV3-2
cdr3_nt: TGTGCCAGCAGCCGTCGGTCGGGAAGTCGGAATGAGCAGTTCTTC
cdr3_aa: CASSRRSGSRNEQFF

d_call: -
clone_size: -
j_call: TRBJ2-7
v_call: TRBV4-2
cdr3_nt: TGTGCCAGCAGCCAAGAAGCTGTGCGGGGTCTCCGGTACTTC
cdr3_aa: CASSQEAVRGLRYF